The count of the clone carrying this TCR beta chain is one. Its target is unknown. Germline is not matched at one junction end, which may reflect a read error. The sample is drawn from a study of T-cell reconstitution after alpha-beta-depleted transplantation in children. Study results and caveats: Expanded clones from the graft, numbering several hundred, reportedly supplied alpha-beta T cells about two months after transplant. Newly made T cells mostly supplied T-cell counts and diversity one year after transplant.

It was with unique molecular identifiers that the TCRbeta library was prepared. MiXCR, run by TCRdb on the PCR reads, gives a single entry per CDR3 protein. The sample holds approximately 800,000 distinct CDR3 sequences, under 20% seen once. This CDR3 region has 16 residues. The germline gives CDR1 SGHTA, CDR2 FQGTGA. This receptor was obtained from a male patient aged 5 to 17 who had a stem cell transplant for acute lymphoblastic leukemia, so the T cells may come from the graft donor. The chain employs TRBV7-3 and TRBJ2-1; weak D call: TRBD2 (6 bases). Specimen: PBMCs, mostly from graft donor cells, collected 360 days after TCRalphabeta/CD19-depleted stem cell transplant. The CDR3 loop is CAGSGAGPLSYNEQFF. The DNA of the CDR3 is TGTGCCGGCAGTGGGGCGGGGCCTCTCTCCTACAATGAGCAGTTCTTC. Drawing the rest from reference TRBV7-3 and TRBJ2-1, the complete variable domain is GAGVSQTPSNKVTEKGKYVELRCDPISGHTALYWYRQSLGQGPEFLIYFQGTGAADDSGLPNDRFFAVRPEGSVSTLKIQRTERGDSAVYLCAGSGAGPLSYNEQFFGPGTRLTVL.